What follows are 15 T cell receptor beta chains derived from one specimen sequenced in a study of OX40 agonist ivuxolimab in advanced cancers. Method: immunoSEQ multiplex PCR; TCRdb's copy keeps in-frame clones and lacks some. The sample gives 80,000 or so clones, around 92% of which show up once; around 2.4% is in the top ten. The specimen was CD4+ or CD8+ T cells sorted from blood, collected in a trial of the OX40 agonist ivuxolimab. The source is an adult with an advanced solid tumor such as melanoma, head and neck, liver or kidney cancer.

This clone was seen once. Compared with germline, one end of the junction differs, possibly owing to a read error. The V and J genes are TRBV19 and TRBJ2-5; no clear D gene. Per the germline V gene, CDR1 is LNHDA and CDR2 is SQIVND (reference sequence). The CDR3 spans 13 residues. DNA for the CDR3: TGTGCCAGTAGTTCCAGCTTGCAAGACACCCAGTACTTC. It is translated as CASSSSLQDTQYF.

This clone has just one count. The V call is TRBV4-2, the J call TRBJ1-2; a weak D match, TRBD1 (5 bases). Looked up from germline, CDR1 is LGHNA and CDR2 is YNFKEQ. Between the trimmed V and J ends, which lost 4 bases and 0 bases, there was a span of 15 bases. The CDR3 spans 16 residues. CDR3 in DNA: TGTGCCAGCAGCCGTTTGGGGGGTTTAGCTAACTATGGCTACACCTTC. As protein: CASSRLGGLANYGYTF.

The chain carries TRBV5-1 and TRBJ2-1; the D is unclear. The CDR3 has 14 residues. Trimming shortened V by 1 base and J by 5 bases, and 10 bases separated the two germline ends. Germline CDR1 is SGHRS and CDR2 is YFSETQ. The DNA of the CDR3 is TGCGCCAGCAGCTTGATGAAAGAGGACAATGAGCAGTTCTTC. It yields the protein CASSLMKEDNEQFF.

The CDR3 is CASSEGRSRETQYF. The DNA of the CDR3 is TGCGCCAGCAGTGAGGGCCGTTCCCGGGAGACCCAGTACTTC. The chain employs TRBV10-1 and TRBJ2-5; D remains ambiguous. Trimming took 2 bases from V and 5 from J, leaving 12 bases between them. CDR1 is WNHNN, CDR2 SYGVQD, per germline (reference sequence). The CDR3 loop spans 14 amino acids.

V and J are TRBV7-9 and TRBJ2-1; no clear D gene. The CDR3 is 16 amino acids. CDR1 and CDR2 (germline): SEHNR, FQNEAQ (reference sequence). V was clipped by 1 base and J by 1 base, with 11 bases between them. The CDR3 protein is CASSLVGLASYNEQFF. The CDR3 DNA is TGTGCCAGCAGCTTAGTTGGTTTAGCTTCCTACAATGAGCAGTTCTTC.

V is TRBV7-9 and J is TRBJ2-3, with 9 positions matching TRBD2. The CDR3 runs 16 residues. J lost 2 bases, V lost 1 base, and 4 bases had no gene match. In germline, CDR1 is SEHNR, CDR2 FQNEAQ (reference sequence). As DNA, the CDR3 is TGTGCCAGCAGCTTAGATAGCGGGAGCTCCACAGATACGCAGTATTTT. Its protein product is CASSLDSGSSTDTQYF.

The chain uses TRBV11-2 and TRBJ2-3; D may match TRBD1 or TRBD2 (5 bases each). This CDR3 has 14 amino acids. V lost 5 bases and J 4 bases, leaving 13 bases between the germline ends. CDR1 SGHAT and CDR2 FQNNGV come from the germline V gene. The CDR3 reads CASSPGTAADTQYF. The DNA of the CDR3 is TGTGCCAGCAGCCCAGGGACCGCGGCAGATACGCAGTATTTT. The full variable domain, its missing parts supplied by reference TRBV11-2 and TRBJ2-3, is EAGVAQSPRYKIIEKRQSVAFWCNPISGHATLYWYQQILGQGPKLLIQFQNNGVVDDSQLPKDRFSAERLKGVDSTLKIQPAKLEDSAVYLCASSPGTAADTQYFGPGTRLTVL.

J is TRBJ2-5 and V is TRBV15, with 9 bases matching TRBD1. Germline V gene data show CDR1 as LNHNV and CDR2 as YYDKDF (reference sequence). There are 17 residues in the CDR3. The V gene end was trimmed by 2 bases and the J gene end by 2 bases; junction bases not matched to a gene: 9. For the CDR3, the DNA is TGTGCCACCAGCAGAAGGGTGGACAGGGGAGGGCAAGAGACCCAGTACTTC. Translation gives CATSRRVDRGGQETQYF.

The rearrangement links TRBV5-1 to TRBJ2-2; 11 bases are shared with TRBD1. Germline values: CDR1 SGHRS, CDR2 YFSETQ. The CDR3 has 14 residues. J gave up 7 bases and V 5 bases, and 4 bases lay outside the gene matches. Here the CDR3 reads CASSGQGASGELFF. In nucleotides, the CDR3 is TGCGCCAGCAGTGGACAGGGGGCGAGCGGGGAGCTGTTTTTT.

About this clone itself: The sample contains more than one DNA sequence encoding this CDR3. V usage is TRBV5-1 and J usage is TRBJ2-5, with D possibly TRBD2 on 5 matching bases. This CDR3 region has 14 residues. Germline V CDR1 and CDR2: SGHRS, YFSETQ. Deletions cut 0 bases from V and 2 bases from J, with 8 bases between. CDR3 sequence reads: CASSLAGNQETQYF. The CDR3 DNA is TGCGCCAGCAGCTTGGCGGGGAATCAAGAGACCCAGTACTTC. Filled out from reference TRBV5-1 and TRBJ2-5, the complete variable domain reads KAGVTQTPRYLIKTRGQQVTLSCSPISGHRSVSWYQQTPGQGLQFLFEYFSETQRNKGNFPGRFSGRQFSNSRSEMNVSTLELGDSALYLCASSLAGNQETQYFGPGTRLLVL.

The rearrangement links TRBV7-6 to TRBJ1-1; tentatively, D is TRBD1 (5 bases). The V gene's germline CDR1 is SGHVS and CDR2 FNYEAQ. Trimming took off 3 bases at V and 4 bases at J, with 9 bases between the two ends. CDR3 length equals 13 residues. CDR3: CASSFGGSTEAFF. The CDR3 bases are TGTGCCAGCAGCTTTGGGGGTAGCACTGAAGCTTTCTTT.

This clone showed up just once. The chain recombines TRBV5-1 with TRBJ1-4; D is perhaps TRBD1 (5 bases). The CDR3 totals 17 residues. Trimming took 1 base from V and 4 from J, leaving 17 bases between them. Per germline, CDR1 SGHRS and CDR2 YFSETQ. The CDR3 is CASSLSVKGQGNEKLFF. CDR3 bases: TGCGCCAGCAGCTTGTCAGTGAAGGGGCAGGGTAATGAAAAACTGTTTTTT.

V usage is TRBV5-1 and J usage is TRBJ2-5, with D maybe TRBD1 (6 bases). Trimming cost V 2 bases and J 5 bases, with 13 bases left between them. There are 14 residues in the CDR3. CDR1 and CDR2 from the germline V gene are SGHRS and YFSETQ. The CDR3 sequence: CASSLNRARETQYF. The CDR3 DNA follows: TGCGCCAGCAGCTTAAACAGGGCTCGGGAGACCCAGTACTTC.

The chain combines TRBV28 with TRBJ2-3; 7 bases line up with TRBD2. CDR3 length: 16 amino acids. V shed 7 bases and J 3 bases; nucleotides not matched to a gene: 13. Germline V CDR1 and CDR2: MDHEN, SYDVKM. The CDR3 DNA reads as TGTGCCAGCACCGGATCATCGCCTAGCGGAACAGATACGCAGTATTTT. Amino acids: CASTGSSPSGTDTQYF.

V and J are TRBV6-6 and TRBJ2-3; the D is unclear. The CDR3 sequence is 12 residues long. V was cut by 5 bases and J by 0 bases, with 3 bases left in between. Per germline, CDR1 MNHNY and CDR2 SVGAGI (reference sequence). CDR3 loop: CASSPSTDTQYF. Here the CDR3 DNA reads TGTGCCAGCAGTCCAAGCACAGATACGCAGTATTTT.